Given below is one T cell receptor beta chain in context. In this sample, this clonotype turned up a few times. Which antigen it targets is not known. No base-level quality is on record; no much larger clone is a single base apart. This specimen belongs to a study (dated by TCRdb to about 2016). Library preparation was by RT-PCR. The instrument given in TCRdb is Illumina MiSeq. TCRdb cleaned the public reads at Q25 with fastp, built clones with MiXCR and kept in-frame beta chains. All rows with the same CDR3 protein become a single entry with the most common DNA and genes. This sample has about 680,000 distinct CDR3 sequences in its table, and 11% to 15% of those were observed once. 3.6% of the sample belongs to the ten largest clones. V is clipped by 5 bases and J by 1 base, and the sequence between their germline boundaries is 8 bases long. The CDR3 measures 13 amino acids from cysteine to phenylalanine. Left in the record is the CDR3 DNA by itself, 39 bases read in frame from the first base. CDR1 and CDR2 are read off the germline V gene as SGHTA and FQGTGA.

The rearranged segments are TRBV7-3 and TRBJ1-1; the D gene is unclear. This TCR was sampled from a female donor in good health, serving as a healthy control. Sequencing was carried out using memory CD4+ T cells from blood. CDR3 sequence: CASSPKKNTEAFF. The nucleotide sequence reads TGTGCCAGCAGCCCTAAGAAGAACACTGAAGCTTTCTTT.